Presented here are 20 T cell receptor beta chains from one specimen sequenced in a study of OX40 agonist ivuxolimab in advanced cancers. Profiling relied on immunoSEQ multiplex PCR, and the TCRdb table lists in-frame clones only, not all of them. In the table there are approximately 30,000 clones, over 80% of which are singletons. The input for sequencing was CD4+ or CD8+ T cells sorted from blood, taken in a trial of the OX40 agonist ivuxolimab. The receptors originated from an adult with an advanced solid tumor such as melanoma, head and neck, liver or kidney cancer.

The CDR3 nucleotides read TGCGCCAGCAGCTTCTGGCAACTAGCGGGAGGGCCGGACACCGGGGAGCTGTTTTTT. Translating gives CASSFWQLAGGPDTGELFF. The gene calls are TRBV4-3 and TRBJ2-2; 13 nucleotides agree with TRBD2. CDR3 length equals 19 residues. V dropped 5 bases and J dropped 3; count of bases not matched to a gene: 12. CDR1 and CDR2 from the germline V gene are LGHNA and YSLEER.

The CDR3 protein is CASSRRSSPGELFF. The CDR3 DNA is TGTGCCAGCAGCCGGCGAAGTTCCCCCGGGGAGCTGTTTTTT. The V call is TRBV7-8, the J call TRBJ2-2; D is ambiguous. The length of the CDR3 is 14 residues. Looked up from germline, CDR1 is SGHVS and CDR2 is FQNEAQ. Trimming removed 5 bases from V and 6 bases from J, with 13 bases in between.

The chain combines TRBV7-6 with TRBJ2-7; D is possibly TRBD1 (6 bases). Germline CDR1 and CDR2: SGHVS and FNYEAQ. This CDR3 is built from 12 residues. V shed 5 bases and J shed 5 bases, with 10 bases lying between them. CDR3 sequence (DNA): TGTGCCAGCAGCACAGGGATCCACGAGCAGTACTTC. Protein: CASSTGIHEQYF.

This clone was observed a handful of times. The CDR3 here is CASSTTPRHTYEQYF. The CDR3 DNA reads as TGTGCCAGTAGTACTACGCCGAGACACACCTACGAGCAGTACTTC. The genes are TRBV19 and TRBJ2-7; D uncertain. The germline CDR1 and CDR2 sequences are LNHDA and SQIVND (reference sequence). Trimming removed 4 bases from V and 2 bases from J, with 15 bases in between. This CDR3 spans 15 amino acids.

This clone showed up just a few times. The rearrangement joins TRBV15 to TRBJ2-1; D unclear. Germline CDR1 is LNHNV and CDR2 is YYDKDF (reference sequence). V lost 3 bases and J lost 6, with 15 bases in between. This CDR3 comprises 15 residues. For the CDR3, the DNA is TGTGCCACCAGCAGGGACCCTTCCTCTCCCAATGAGCAGTTCTTC. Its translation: CATSRDPSSPNEQFF.

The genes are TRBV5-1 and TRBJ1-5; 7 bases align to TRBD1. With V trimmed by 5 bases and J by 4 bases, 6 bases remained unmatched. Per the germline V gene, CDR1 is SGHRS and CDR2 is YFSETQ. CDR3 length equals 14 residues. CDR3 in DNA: TGCGCCAGCAGGTCCGGGACAGAGAATCAGCCCCAGCATTTT. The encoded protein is CASRSGTENQPQHF.

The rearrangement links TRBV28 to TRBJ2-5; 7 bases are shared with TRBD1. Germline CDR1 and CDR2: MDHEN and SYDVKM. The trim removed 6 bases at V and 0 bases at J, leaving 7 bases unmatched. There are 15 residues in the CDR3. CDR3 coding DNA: TGTGCCAGCAGGCGATCGACAGGGAACCAAGAGACCCAGTACTTC. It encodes CASRRSTGNQETQYF.

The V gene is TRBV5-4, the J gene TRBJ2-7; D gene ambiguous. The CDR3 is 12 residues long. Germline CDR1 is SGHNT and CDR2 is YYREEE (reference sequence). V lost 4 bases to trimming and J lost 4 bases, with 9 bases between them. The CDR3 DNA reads TGTGCCAGCAGCCTCCGTACATACGAGCAGTACTTC. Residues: CASSLRTYEQYF.

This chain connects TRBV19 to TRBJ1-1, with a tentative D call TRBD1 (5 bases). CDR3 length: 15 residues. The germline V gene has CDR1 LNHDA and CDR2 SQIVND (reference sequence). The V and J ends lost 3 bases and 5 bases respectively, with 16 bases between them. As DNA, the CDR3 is TGTGCCAGTAGTATGGTGGTGCAGGGAGGGACTGAAGCTTTCTTT. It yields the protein CASSMVVQGGTEAFF.

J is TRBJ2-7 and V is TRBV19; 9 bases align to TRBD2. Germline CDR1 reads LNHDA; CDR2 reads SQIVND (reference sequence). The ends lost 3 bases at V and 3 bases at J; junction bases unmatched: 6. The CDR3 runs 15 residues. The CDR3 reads CASSIMAGGFYEQYF. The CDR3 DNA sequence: TGTGCCAGTAGTATCATGGCGGGAGGGTTCTACGAGCAGTACTTC.

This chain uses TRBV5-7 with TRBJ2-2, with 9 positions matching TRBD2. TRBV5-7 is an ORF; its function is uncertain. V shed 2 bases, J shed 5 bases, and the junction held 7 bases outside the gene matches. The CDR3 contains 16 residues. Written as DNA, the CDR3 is TGTGCCAGCAGCTTTATCGCGCGGGAGGGTACCGGGGAGCTGTTTTTT. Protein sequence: CASSFIAREGTGELFF.

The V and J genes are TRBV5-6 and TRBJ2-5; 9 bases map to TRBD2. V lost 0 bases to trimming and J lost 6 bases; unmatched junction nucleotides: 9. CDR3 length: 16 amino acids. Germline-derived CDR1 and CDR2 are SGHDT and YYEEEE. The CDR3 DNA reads TGTGCCAGCAGCTTGGATGGGGGACTAGCTACGAAGACCCAGTACTTC. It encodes CASSLDGGLATKTQYF.

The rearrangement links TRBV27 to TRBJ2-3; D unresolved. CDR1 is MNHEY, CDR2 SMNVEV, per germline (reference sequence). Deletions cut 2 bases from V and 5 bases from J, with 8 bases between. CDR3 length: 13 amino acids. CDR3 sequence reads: CASSLILGDTQYF. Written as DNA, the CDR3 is TGTGCCAGCAGTTTAATTTTAGGAGATACGCAGTATTTT.

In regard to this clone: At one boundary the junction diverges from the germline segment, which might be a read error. The CDR3 coding sequence is TGTGCCTGGAGTGTACGGGACAGGCTTTCTAACTTC. It yields the protein CAWSVRDRLSNF. The chain couples TRBV30 to TRBJ1-2, with TRBD1 matching 8 bases. The CDR3 extends over 12 amino acids. Germline CDR1 is GTSNPN and CDR2 is SVGIG (reference sequence). The whole variable domain, remainder taken from reference TRBV30 and TRBJ1-2, is SQTIHQWPATLVQPVGSPLSLECTVEGTSNPNLYWYRQAAGRGLQLLFYSVGIGQISSEVPQNLSASRPQDRQFILSSKKLLLSDSGFYLCAWSVRDRLSNFGSGTRLTVV.

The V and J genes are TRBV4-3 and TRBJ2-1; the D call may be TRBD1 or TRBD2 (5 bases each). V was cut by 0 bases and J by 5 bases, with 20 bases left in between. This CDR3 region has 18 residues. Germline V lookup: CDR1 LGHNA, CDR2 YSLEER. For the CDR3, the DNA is TGCGCCAGCAGCCAAGAACCGAGATACTCTGAGGGGAACAATGAGCAGTTCTTC. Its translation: CASSQEPRYSEGNNEQFF.

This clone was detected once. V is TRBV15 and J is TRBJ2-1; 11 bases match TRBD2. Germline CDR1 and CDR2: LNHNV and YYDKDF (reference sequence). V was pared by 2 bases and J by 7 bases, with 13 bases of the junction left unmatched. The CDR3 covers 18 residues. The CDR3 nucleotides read TGTGCCACCAGCAGACATTCCGAACTAGCGGGAGCCAGGAATGAGCAGTTCTTC. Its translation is CATSRHSELAGARNEQFF.

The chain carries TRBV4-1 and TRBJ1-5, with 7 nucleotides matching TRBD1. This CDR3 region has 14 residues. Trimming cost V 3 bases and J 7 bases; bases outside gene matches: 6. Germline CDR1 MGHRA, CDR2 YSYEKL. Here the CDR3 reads CASSHEGARQPQHF. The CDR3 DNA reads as TGCGCCAGCAGCCATGAGGGGGCACGGCAGCCCCAGCATTTT.

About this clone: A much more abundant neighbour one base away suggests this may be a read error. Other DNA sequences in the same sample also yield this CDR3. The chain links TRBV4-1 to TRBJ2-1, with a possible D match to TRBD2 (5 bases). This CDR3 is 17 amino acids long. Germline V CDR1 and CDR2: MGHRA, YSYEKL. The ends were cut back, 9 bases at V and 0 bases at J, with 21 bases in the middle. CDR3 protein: CASSAYLRPYSYNEQFF. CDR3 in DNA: TGCGCCAGTAGCGCTTACCTGAGGCCATACTCCTACAATGAGCAGTTCTTC.

CDR3 in amino acids: CASSLWAGSQGSTGELFF. For the CDR3, the DNA is TGTGCCAGCAGTTTATGGGCAGGGTCGCAAGGGAGCACCGGGGAGCTGTTTTTT. The V call is TRBV27, the J call TRBJ2-2; either TRBD1 or TRBD2 may fit D (5 bases each). The CDR3 runs 18 residues. Trimming took 1 base from V and 4 from J, leaving 19 bases between them. CDR1 is MNHEY and CDR2 is SMNVEV in the germline V gene (reference sequence).

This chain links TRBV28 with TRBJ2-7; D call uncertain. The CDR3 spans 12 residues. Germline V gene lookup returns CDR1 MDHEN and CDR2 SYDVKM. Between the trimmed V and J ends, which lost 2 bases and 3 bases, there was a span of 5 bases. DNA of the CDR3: TGTGCCAGCAGTTTACAGAACTACGAGCAGTACTTC. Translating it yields CASSLQNYEQYF.